These T cell receptor beta chains were read from a single sample in a study of vaccination and CD4 T cells after COVID-19. Using its own MiXCR run on the PCR reads, TCRdb lists one record per CDR3 protein. This repertoire shows 15,000 to 25,000 distinct CDR3 sequences, 55% found once; its top ten account for around 17%. Their target antigens are unknown. Sequenced: CD4+ T cells from blood, cultured in vitro. The receptors here all came from a human donor who had recovered from COVID-19. Each CDR3 is given with its conserved first and last residue. Fields, in order: clone size, J gene, D gene, V gene, CDR3 protein, CDR3 DNA. The D gene is left open where the match is weak. Rows give clone size only sometimes, using once, few, many, or a class for an expanded clone.

.	TRBJ2-3	TRBD2	TRBV9	CASSVEGGGVGTDTQYF	TGTGCCAGCAGCGTAGAAGGCGGGGGGGTTGGCACAGATACGCAGTATTTT
.	TRBJ1-6	TRBD1	TRBV2	CASSGTGNSPLHF	TGTGCCAGCAGTGGGACAGGGAATTCACCCCTCCACTTT
.	TRBJ2-7	.	TRBV19	CASSKWRDGSYEQYF	TGTGCCAGTAGTAAGTGGAGGGACGGCTCCTACGAGCAGTACTTC
few	TRBJ1-2	.	TRBV19	CASKRTDYGYTF	TGTGCCAGTAAGAGGACAGACTATGGCTACACCTTC
.	TRBJ2-3	.	TRBV7-9	CASRPESSGTDTQYF	TGTGCCAGCAGACCGGAGTCGTCGGGGACAGATACGCAGTATTTT
.	TRBJ1-2	.	TRBV4-2	CASSQDKGRGYTF	TGTGCCAGCAGCCAAGATAAAGGCAGGGGCTACACCTTC
.	TRBJ2-3	TRBD2	TRBV20-1	CSASSLAGATDTQYF	TGCAGTGCTAGTAGCCTAGCGGGAGCGACAGATACGCAGTATTTT
once	TRBJ2-2	TRBD2	TRBV20-1	CSASRSAGVGTGELFF	TGCAGTGCTAGTCGGTCAGCGGGGGTAGGAACCGGGGAGCTGTTTTTT
.	TRBJ2-7	.	TRBV28	CASSLGGVYEQYF	TGTGCCAGCAGTTTAGGCGGTGTGTACGAGCAGTACTTC
.	TRBJ2-2	.	TRBV11-2	CASSLDRGMRTGELFF	TGTGCCAGCAGCTTAGATCGGGGTATGAGGACCGGGGAGCTGTTTTTT
few	TRBJ2-4	TRBD1	TRBV19	CASSRGQGVAKNIQYF	TGTGCCAGTAGTAGAGGACAGGGGGTAGCCAAAAACATTCAGTACTTC
.	TRBJ1-4	.	TRBV5-1	CASSTGSPNEKLFF	TGCGCCAGCTCTACAGGGTCGCCTAATGAAAAACTGTTTTTT
few	TRBJ1-5	TRBD1	TRBV20-1	CSAHTGGSQPQHF	TGCAGTGCCCACACAGGGGGTTCTCAGCCCCAGCATTTT
.	TRBJ2-1	.	TRBV28	CASSLGAVSYNEQFF	TGTGCCAGCAGTTTAGGGGCAGTTTCCTACAATGAGCAGTTCTTC
few	TRBJ1-5	.	TRBV10-3	CAISESDPFGASNQPQHF	TGTGCCATCAGTGAGTCAGATCCTTTTGGGGCGAGCAATCAGCCCCAGCATTTT
.	TRBJ1-1	.	TRBV27	CASQREGAGEAFF	TGTGCCAGCCAGAGGGAGGGCGCGGGGGAAGCTTTCTTT
few	TRBJ1-1	.	TRBV12-3/TRBV12-4	CASSFGGTEAFF	TGTGCCAGCAGTTTCGGGGGGACTGAAGCTTTCTTT
.	TRBJ2-7	.	TRBV18	CASSYREIGPYEQYF	TGTGCCAGCTCTTACAGGGAGATAGGGCCCTACGAGCAGTACTTC
.	TRBJ2-6	.	TRBV5-1	CASNSGQPSGANVLTF	TGCGCCAGCAACTCCGGACAGCCTTCTGGGGCCAACGTCCTGACTTTC
.	TRBJ2-5	.	TRBV11-3	CASSKKIRGLLDSNNQETQYF	TGTGCCAGCAGCAAGAAGATTCGGGGCTTGTTGGACAGCAATAATCAAGAGACCCAGTACTTC
.	TRBJ2-2	.	TRBV24-1	CATSDSRASRIGELFF	TGTGCCACCAGTGACTCCCGGGCCAGTCGGATAGGGGAGCTGTTTTTT
few	TRBJ2-7	TRBD1	TRBV6-1	CALGSGGQGREQYF	TGTGCCCTCGGCTCGGGGGGACAGGGGCGCGAGCAGTACTTC
few	TRBJ1-5	.	TRBV7-2	CASSSRGDQPQHF	TGTGCCAGCAGCTCTCGAGGGGATCAGCCCCAGCATTTT
.	TRBJ2-1	TRBD2	TRBV27	CASSPQTSGGVYNEQFF	TGTGCCAGCAGCCCCCAGACTAGCGGGGGGGTATACAATGAGCAGTTCTTC
.	TRBJ1-4	.	TRBV10-1	CASMPSPDLSEKLFF	TGCGCCAGCATGCCCAGTCCGGACTTGAGCGAAAAACTGTTTTTT
.	TRBJ2-7	TRBD2	TRBV20-1	CSASLTSGGYEQYF	TGCAGTGCTAGCCTCACTAGCGGGGGGTACGAGCAGTACTTC
few	TRBJ2-2	TRBD1	TRBV7-9	CASTTLGTVTGELFF	TGTGCCAGCACGACACTGGGGACAGTCACCGGGGAGCTGTTTTTT
.	TRBJ1-3	TRBD1	TRBV2	CASRGQGGGNTIYF	TGTGCCAGCCGGGGACAGGGGGGCGGAAACACCATATATTTT
.	TRBJ2-4	TRBD1	TRBV6-4	CASSDSSGQGLAKNIQYF	TGTGCCAGCAGTGACTCATCGGGACAGGGGCTAGCCAAAAACATTCAGTACTTC
.	TRBJ2-1	.	TRBV5-1	CASSFSGSYNEQFF	TGCGCCAGCAGTTTTAGCGGCTCCTACAATGAGCAGTTCTTC
.	TRBJ2-5	TRBD2	TRBV5-1	CASSPSGSQETQYF	TGCGCCAGCAGCCCAAGCGGGAGCCAAGAGACCCAGTACTTC
.	TRBJ2-2	TRBD1	TRBV2	CASRGTGANTGELFF	TGTGCCAGCAGAGGGACAGGGGCAAACACCGGGGAGCTGTTTTTT
.	TRBJ1-6	TRBD1	TRBV4-3	CASSQDPAGGSYNSPLHF	TGCGCCAGCAGCCAAGATCCGGCAGGGGGCTCCTATAATTCACCCCTCCACTTT
.	TRBJ1-2	.	TRBV14	CASSRGGTSGYTF	TGTGCCAGCAGCCGCGGGGGGACGAGCGGCTACACCTTC
few	TRBJ1-5	.	TRBV6-1	CASTRTDDLSNQPQHF	TGTGCCAGCACAAGGACAGACGATTTGAGCAATCAGCCCCAGCATTTT